The count of the clone carrying this T cell receptor (beta chain) is one. As yet, its antigen is unknown. This entry belongs to a study of regulatory T cells in long-lasting Graves disease. Time point described: newly diagnosed GD, antithyroid drugs for less than 3 months. Generation of the TCR library employed RNA extracted from PBMCs. Study findings and constraints: Favoring TRBV28, TRBJ1-2 and TRBJ2-5 was a feature seen in persistent disease.

Trimming cost V 1 base and J 4 bases; bases outside gene matches: 3. There are 16 residues in the CDR3. Germline assignment: CDR1 LGHDT and CDR2 YNNKEL (reference sequence). CDR3 regions were amplified by Arm-PCR using iRepertoire HTBI primers to build TCR beta libraries. TCRdb reprocessed the multiplex PCR reads via MiXCR and lists one record per CDR3 protein. The sample consists of 620,000 or so distinct CDR3 sequences, roughly 15% of them appearing once. These sequences were also reported in another study, on T cells in Graves' hyperthyroidism and ophthalmopathy.

V usage is TRBV3-1 and J usage is TRBJ2-3; TRBD2 matches at 12 bases. The receptor was derived from a woman younger than 45 with Graves disease. Specimen: peripheral blood mononuclear cells (PBMCs), collected at new diagnosis, from a patient treated with antithyroid drugs. DNA of the CDR3: TGTGCCAGCAGCCAAGGGCTAGCGGGAGGGGCAGATACGCAGTATTTT. The encoded protein is CASSQGLAGGADTQYF.